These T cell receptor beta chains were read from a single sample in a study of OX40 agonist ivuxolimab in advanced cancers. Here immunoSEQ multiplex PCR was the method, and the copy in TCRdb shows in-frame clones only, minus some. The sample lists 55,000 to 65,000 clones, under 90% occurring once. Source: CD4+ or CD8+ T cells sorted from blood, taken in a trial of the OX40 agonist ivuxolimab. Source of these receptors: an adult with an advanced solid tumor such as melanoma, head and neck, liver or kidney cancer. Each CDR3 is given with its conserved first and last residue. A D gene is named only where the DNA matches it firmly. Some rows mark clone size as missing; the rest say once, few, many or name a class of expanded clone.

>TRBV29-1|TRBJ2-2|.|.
CSVARHGELFF
TGCAGCGTTGCCCGACACGGGGAGCTGTTTTTT
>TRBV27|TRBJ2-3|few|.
CASSLQVSDTQYF
TGTGCCAGCAGTTTGCAGGTGTCAGATACGCAGTATTTT
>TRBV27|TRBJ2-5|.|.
CASGNLLETQYF
TGTGCCAGCGGAAATCTTCTCGAGACCCAGTACTTC
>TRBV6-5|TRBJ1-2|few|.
CASSPFSGDYGYTF
TGTGCCAGCAGCCCGTTTTCGGGGGACTATGGCTACACCTTC
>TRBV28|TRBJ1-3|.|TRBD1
CASRPGQGRNTIYF
TGTGCCAGCAGACCCGGACAGGGAAGAAACACCATATATTTT
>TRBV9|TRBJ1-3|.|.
CASSINPGLGNTIYF
TGTGCCAGCAGCATTAATCCAGGGTTGGGAAACACCATATATTTT
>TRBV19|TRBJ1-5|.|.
CASSILLNQPQHF
TGTGCCAGTAGTATCCTCTTAAATCAGCCCCAGCATTTT
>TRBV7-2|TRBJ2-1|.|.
CASSAGINEQFF
TGTGCCAGCAGCGCCGGAATAAATGAGCAGTTCTTC
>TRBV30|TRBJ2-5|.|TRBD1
CAWAPGTGGKETQYF
TGTGCCTGGGCCCCCGGGACAGGGGGCAAAGAGACCCAGTACTTC
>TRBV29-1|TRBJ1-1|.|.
CSVEETLDSHATEAFF
TGCAGCGTTGAAGAGACCCTAGACAGCCACGCCACTGAAGCTTTCTTT
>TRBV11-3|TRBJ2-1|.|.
CASSLGLGTNSNEQFF
TGTGCCAGCAGCTTGGGGTTGGGGACCAACTCCAATGAGCAGTTCTTC
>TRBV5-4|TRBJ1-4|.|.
CASHMGEKLFF
TGTGCCTCCCACATGGGCGAAAAACTGTTTTTT
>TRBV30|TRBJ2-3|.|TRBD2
CAWKRLAGVSTDTQYF
TGTGCCTGGAAGCGGCTAGCGGGGGTTAGCACAGATACGCAGTATTTT
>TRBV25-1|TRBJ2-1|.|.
CASSAGVSYNEQFF
TGTGCCAGCAGTGCCGGGGTGTCCTACAATGAGCAGTTCTTC
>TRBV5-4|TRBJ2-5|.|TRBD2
CASSLKLAEGETQYF
TGTGCCAGCAGCTTGAAACTAGCGGAAGGAGAGACCCAGTACTTC
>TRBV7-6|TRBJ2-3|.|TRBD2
CASSLGLAGAVTQYF
TGTGCCAGCAGCTTAGGGCTAGCGGGAGCCGTTACGCAGTATTTT